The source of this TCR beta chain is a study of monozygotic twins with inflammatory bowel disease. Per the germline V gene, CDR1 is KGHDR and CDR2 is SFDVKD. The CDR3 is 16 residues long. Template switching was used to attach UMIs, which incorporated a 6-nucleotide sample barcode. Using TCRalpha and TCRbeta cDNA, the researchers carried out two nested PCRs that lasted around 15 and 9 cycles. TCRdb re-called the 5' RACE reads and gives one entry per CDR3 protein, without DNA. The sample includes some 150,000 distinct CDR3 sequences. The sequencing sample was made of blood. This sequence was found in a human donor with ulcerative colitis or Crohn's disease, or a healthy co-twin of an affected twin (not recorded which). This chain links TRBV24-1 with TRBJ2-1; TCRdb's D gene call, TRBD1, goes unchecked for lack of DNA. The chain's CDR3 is CATSEPTGGRDNEQFF.